The clone carrying this TCR beta chain was found once. The CDR3 loop spans 17 amino acids. J lost 5 bases, V lost 2 bases, and 10 bases had no gene match. Germline V lookup: CDR1 MGHRA, CDR2 YSYEKL. This sample is drawn from a study of blood T cell repertoires in COVID-19. Sequencing was performed with immunoSEQ multiplex PCR; in TCRdb, only in-frame clones are kept and a portion is missing. Of roughly 28,000 clones in the sample, nearly 90% were seen once. Sequencing was performed on peripheral blood. The chain employs TRBV4-1 and TRBJ2-5, with 11 bases matching TRBD1. The TCR originated in a human donor in a cohort sampled during active COVID-19. This CDR3 is CASSQSPPGTGGETQYF. The CDR3 nucleotides read TGCGCCAGCAGCCAATCCCCGCCCGGGACAGGGGGGGAGACCCAGTACTTC.